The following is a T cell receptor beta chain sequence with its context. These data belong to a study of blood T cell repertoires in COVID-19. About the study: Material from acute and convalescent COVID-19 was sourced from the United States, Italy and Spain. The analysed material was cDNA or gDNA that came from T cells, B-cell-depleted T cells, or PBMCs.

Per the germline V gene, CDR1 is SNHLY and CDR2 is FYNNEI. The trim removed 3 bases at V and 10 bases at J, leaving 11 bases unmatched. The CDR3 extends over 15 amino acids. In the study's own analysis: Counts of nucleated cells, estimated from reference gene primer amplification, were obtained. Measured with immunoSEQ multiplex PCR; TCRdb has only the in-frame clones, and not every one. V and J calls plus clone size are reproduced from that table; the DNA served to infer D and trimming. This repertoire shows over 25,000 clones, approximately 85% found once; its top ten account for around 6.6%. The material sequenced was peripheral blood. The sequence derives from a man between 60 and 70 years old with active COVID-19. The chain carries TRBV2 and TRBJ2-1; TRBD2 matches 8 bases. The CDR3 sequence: CASSDFAGGAREQFF. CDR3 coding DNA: TGTGCCAGCAGTGATTTTGCGGGAGGAGCGAGGGAGCAGTTCTTC.